Following are 17 T cell receptor beta chains from one sample sequenced in a study of T cell repertoires in cytomegalovirus infection. Each CDR3 protein is one row after TCRdb ran MiXCR on the reads. The sample yields 750,000 to 950,000 distinct CDR3 sequences, 25% to 30% seen once. No antigen has been assigned to these receptors. The source was cultured CD8+ T cells from PBMCs, collected from culture after CMV antigen stimulation. These receptors originate from a human donor in good health (CMV status not recorded). Some clones in this sample may be carry-over from other donors' samples.

This clonotype showed up many times. The chain couples TRBV7-2 to TRBJ2-2; 9 positions match TRBD2. Losses at the gene ends were 2 bases for V and 3 bases for J; bases not matched to a gene: 10. This CDR3 region has 18 residues. Germline values: CDR1 SGHTA, CDR2 FQGNSA. The CDR3 nucleotides read TGTGCCAGCAGCTTAAATCCTTCGCGGGGGGGATACACCGGGGAGCTGTTTTTT. It specifies CASSLNPSRGGYTGELFF.

This clonotype was observed a few times. The chain recombines TRBV7-9 with TRBJ1-1, with D maybe TRBD1 (6 bases). The CDR3 runs 14 residues. Germline CDR1 and CDR2: SEHNR and FQNEAQ (reference sequence). The germline V and J ends were trimmed by 5 bases and 5 bases, with 15 bases remaining between them. The CDR3 bases are TGTGCCAGCAGCATCTACAGGGCGGATACTGAAGCTTTCTTT. It encodes CASSIYRADTEAFF. The full variable domain, in which reference TRBV7-9 and TRBJ1-1 provide the parts outside the CDR3, is DTGVSQNPRHKITKRGQNVTFRCDPISEHNRLYWYRQTLGQGPEFLTYFQNEAQLEKSRLLSDRFSAERPKGSFSTLEIQRTEQGDSAMYLCASSIYRADTEAFFGQGTRLTVV.

The chain recombines TRBV27 with TRBJ1-6; TRBD1 aligns across 7 bases. The CDR3 runs 15 residues. With V trimmed by 8 bases and J by 5 bases, 9 bases remained unmatched. Germline V gene lookup returns CDR1 MNHEY and CDR2 SMNVEV (reference sequence). The CDR3 is CASYDRELHNSPLHF. CDR3 coding DNA: TGTGCCAGCTACGACAGGGAGCTTCATAATTCACCCCTCCACTTT.

This clonotype was counted ten times or more. This sequence joins TRBV7-9 and TRBJ1-3; unclear D gene. The germline gives CDR1 SEHNR, CDR2 FQNEAQ (reference sequence). CDR3 length equals 12 residues. V was cut by 5 bases and J by 7 bases, with 9 bases left in between. The CDR3 loop reads CASSPSWNTIYF. In DNA, the CDR3 is TGTGCCAGCAGCCCCTCGTGGAACACCATATATTTT.

CDR3 in amino acids: CASSIPGQGVYSYEQYF. The CDR3 region has the DNA TGTGCCAGCAGCATCCCGGGACAGGGGGTATACTCCTACGAGCAGTACTTC. The chain combines TRBV5-6 with TRBJ2-7; 11 bases map to TRBD1. V shed 4 bases and J 0 bases; nucleotides not matched to a gene: 9. This CDR3 has 17 residues. CDR1 and CDR2 from the germline V gene are SGHDT and YYEEEE.

The J gene is TRBJ1-5, the V gene TRBV27; 12 bases agree with TRBD1. Germline lookup yields CDR1 MNHEY and CDR2 SMNVEV (reference sequence). CDR3 size: 15 residues. J lost 7 bases, V lost 3 bases, and 4 bases had no gene match. The CDR3 DNA sequence: TGTGCCAGCAGTTTCGGGACAGGGGGCAGCCAGCCCCAGCATTTT. Translating it yields CASSFGTGGSQPQHF.

Comment on this clonotype: One end of the junction varies from germline; a read error may be responsible. J is TRBJ2-1 and V is TRBV27; D is tentatively TRBD1 or TRBD2 (5 bases each). This CDR3 spans 15 amino acids. The germline gives CDR1 MNHEY, CDR2 SMNVEV (reference sequence). This CDR3 reads CASRLRGDSYNEQFF. CDR3 coding DNA: TGTGCCAGCAGATTGAGGGGAGACTCCTACAACGAGCAGTTCTTC.

V usage is TRBV7-3 and J usage is TRBJ1-1, with D unresolved. The CDR3 has 15 residues. V was trimmed by 5 bases and J by 2 bases, leaving 15 bases between them. Germline loops: CDR1 SGHTA, CDR2 FQGTGA. CDR3 in DNA: TGTGCCAGCAGCGCTAACACGGGCCTTAACACTGAAGCTTTCTTT. Translated: CASSANTGLNTEAFF. Full variable domain (missing parts from reference TRBV7-3 and TRBJ1-1): GAGVSQTPSNKVTEKGKYVELRCDPISGHTALYWYRQSLGQGPEFLIYFQGTGAADDSGLPNDRFFAVRPEGSVSTLKIQRTERGDSAVYLCASSANTGLNTEAFFGQGTRLTVV.

This sequence joins TRBV6-1 and TRBJ2-1; 7 bases are a match to TRBD2. CDR3 length: 19 amino acids. Germline V gene data show CDR1 as MNHNS and CDR2 as SASEGT. The ends lost 5 bases at V and 5 bases at J; junction bases unmatched: 21. DNA of the CDR3: TGTGCCAGCAGTTTCACCCCTCCAGGTCGGCGGGGGAGCGACAATGAGCAGTTCTTC. Amino acids: CASSFTPPGRRGSDNEQFF.

DNA of the CDR3: TGTGCCAGCAGTGCCCAAGTTGGGGGACAGGGGTTTTCACCCCTCCACTTT. This translates into CASSAQVGGQGFSPLHF. The genes are TRBV27 and TRBJ1-6; 10 bases agree with TRBD1. The CDR3 runs 17 residues. Germline CDR1 MNHEY, CDR2 SMNVEV (reference sequence). V shed 5 bases and J 9 bases; nucleotides not matched to a gene: 13.

This clonotype came up a few times. Written as DNA, the CDR3 is TGTGCCAGCAGCGCGGTAAACGGGGAGCTGTTTTTT. Encoded protein: CASSAVNGELFF. The chain employs TRBV7-9 and TRBJ2-2, with D hard to call. CDR3 length: 12 residues. Germline lookup yields CDR1 SEHNR and CDR2 FQNEAQ (reference sequence). V dropped 5 bases and J dropped 7 bases, with 8 bases sitting between them.

This chain connects TRBV5-4 to TRBJ2-2; D perhaps matches TRBD1 (6 bases). V was cut by 3 bases and J by 3 bases, with 12 bases left in between. The germline V gene has CDR1 SGHNT and CDR2 YYREEE (reference sequence). The CDR3 consists of 15 residues. Written as DNA, the CDR3 is TGTGCCAGCAGCTACCGGGACACCTACACCGGGGAGCTGTTTTTT. It translates to CASSYRDTYTGELFF.

The chain employs TRBV6-1 and TRBJ1-4; D gene unclear. The length of the CDR3 is 14 residues. The V gene's germline CDR1 is MNHNS and CDR2 SASEGT. V lost 5 bases to trimming and J lost 4 bases, with 11 bases between them. CDR3 DNA sequence: TGTGCCAGCAGTCTCAGGCGGGGTAATGAAAAACTGTTTTTT. Its protein product is CASSLRRGNEKLFF.

This clonotype was seen repeatedly, ten times or more. The genes are TRBV7-2 and TRBJ2-7, with TRBD1 identical over 7 bases. CDR1 and CDR2 (germline): SGHTA, FQGNSA. CDR3 length: 15 amino acids. V trimming: 6 bases; J trimming: 1 base; junction bases outside the gene matches: 9. In DNA, the CDR3 is TGTGCCAGCAGTTCTTTTCCGGGACAGTCCTACGAGCAGTACTTC. It is translated as CASSSFPGQSYEQYF. The full variable domain, with the rest looked up from reference TRBV7-2 and TRBJ2-7, is GAGVSQSPSNKVTEKGKDVELRCDPISGHTALYWYRQSLGQGLEFLIYFQGNSAPDKSGLPSDRFSAERTGGSVSTLTIQRTQQEDSAVYLCASSSFPGQSYEQYFGPGTRLTVT.

This clonotype was seen repeatedly, ten times or more. The V call is TRBV7-2, the J call TRBJ1-5, with D possibly TRBD1 on 5 matching bases. V was clipped by 1 base and J by 3 bases, with 13 bases between them. The CDR3 totals 16 residues. The V gene's germline CDR1 is SGHTA and CDR2 FQGNSA. The CDR3 region has the DNA TGTGCCAGCAGCTTAGAGGGAGAGGGGTTCAATCAGCCCCAGCATTTT. Amino acids: CASSLEGEGFNQPQHF. Full variable domain (missing parts from reference TRBV7-2 and TRBJ1-5): GAGVSQSPSNKVTEKGKDVELRCDPISGHTALYWYRQSLGQGLEFLIYFQGNSAPDKSGLPSDRFSAERTGGSVSTLTIQRTQQEDSAVYLCASSLEGEGFNQPQHFGDGTRLSIL.

In its sample, this clonotype was seen a few times. The chain carries TRBV20-1 and TRBJ2-1; 9 bases are shared with TRBD2. V lost 1 base, J lost 2 bases, and 9 bases stayed unmatched. The CDR3 spans 17 residues. The germline gives CDR1 DFQATT, CDR2 SNEGSKA (reference sequence). The CDR3 here is CSARGGSSGGPYNEQFF. CDR3 DNA sequence: TGCAGTGCTAGAGGGGGTAGTAGCGGGGGCCCCTACAATGAGCAGTTCTTC.

This clonotype was counted a few times. The chain joins TRBV2 to TRBJ1-5; 7 nucleotides match TRBD1. The CDR3 is made up of 13 amino acids. V dropped 5 bases and J dropped 5; count of bases not matched to a gene: 3. Germline values: CDR1 SNHLY, CDR2 FYNNEI. CDR3 in DNA: TGTGCCAGCAGTTATACAGGGGATCAGCCCCAGCATTTT. It yields the protein CASSYTGDQPQHF.